This T cell receptor beta chain is from a study of blood T cell repertoires in COVID-19. About the research overall: Samples came from the United States, Italy and Spain, spanning acute and convalescent COVID-19. Sample material is recorded as cDNA or gDNA derived from T cells, B-cell-depleted T cells, or PBMCs.

Source study methods: How many nucleated cells were present was estimated from reference gene primer amplification. TCRdb's copy holds only in-frame clones and misses some; the assay was immunoSEQ multiplex PCR. The D gene and trimming were derived from the DNA, and the V and J assignments and clone size from that table. The data contain tens of thousands of clones, approximately 89% of them singletons. This CDR3 is built from 14 residues. V was pared by 4 bases and J by 1 base, with 7 bases between. Per germline, CDR1 SGHTA and CDR2 FQGTGA. The TCR sequence derives from a man aged 45-60 years with acute or convalescent COVID-19. Input material: peripheral blood. The gene calls are TRBV7-3 and TRBJ2-2, with D uncertain. This CDR3 is CASSSRKNTGELFF. In DNA, the CDR3 is TGTGCCAGCAGCTCCCGTAAGAACACCGGGGAGCTGTTTTTT.